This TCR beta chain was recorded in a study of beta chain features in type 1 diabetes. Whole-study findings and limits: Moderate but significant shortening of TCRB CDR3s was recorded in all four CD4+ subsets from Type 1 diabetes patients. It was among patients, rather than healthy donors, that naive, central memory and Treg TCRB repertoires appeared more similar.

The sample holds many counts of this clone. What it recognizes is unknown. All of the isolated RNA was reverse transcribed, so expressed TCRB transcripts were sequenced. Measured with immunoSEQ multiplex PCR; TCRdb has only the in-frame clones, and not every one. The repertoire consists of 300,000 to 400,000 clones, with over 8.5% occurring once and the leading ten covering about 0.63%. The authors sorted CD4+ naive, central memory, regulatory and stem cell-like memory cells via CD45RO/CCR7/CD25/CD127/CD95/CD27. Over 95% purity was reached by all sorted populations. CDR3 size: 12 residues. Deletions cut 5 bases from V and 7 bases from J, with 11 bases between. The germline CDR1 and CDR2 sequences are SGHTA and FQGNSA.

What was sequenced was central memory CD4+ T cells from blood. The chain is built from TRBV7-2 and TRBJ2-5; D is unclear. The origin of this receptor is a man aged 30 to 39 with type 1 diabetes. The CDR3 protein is CASSPAERTQYF. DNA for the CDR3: TGTGCCAGCAGCCCCGCCGAACGGACCCAGTACTTC.